This TCR beta chain was retrieved from a study of blood T cell repertoires in COVID-19. The overall study: The samples span acute and convalescent COVID-19 from the United States, Italy and Spain. Sources were T cells, B-cell-depleted T cells, or PBMCs; the material itself was cDNA or gDNA.

The CDR3 extends over 15 amino acids. Trimming shortened V by 3 bases and J by 9 bases, and 21 bases separated the two germline ends. The germline gives CDR1 SGDLS, CDR2 YYNGEE. Original processing methods: It was from reference gene primer amplification that nucleated cell counts were estimated. Profiled with immunoSEQ multiplex PCR; TCRdb holds only in-frame clones, not every one. From that table come the V and J calls and clone size; the DNA was used to work out D and trimming. In the table there are 150,000 to 200,000 clones, around 74% of which are singletons. The sequence derives from a man in his sixties or seventies with acute or convalescent COVID-19. The chain uses TRBV9 and TRBJ2-5; D is perhaps TRBD1 (6 bases). Sequencing used peripheral blood. In DNA form, the CDR3 reads TGTGCCAGCAGCGCCTCCGTGACAGGCGACGGAGCCCAGTACTTC. Its translation: CASSASVTGDGAQYF.